This TCR beta chain was captured by sequencing in a study of T cell responses to AZD1222 COVID-19 vaccine. Generated by immunoSEQ multiplex PCR, the TCRdb table keeps only in-frame clones and is missing some. The table includes roughly 65,000 clones, about three quarters detected once. Study-wide findings and caveats: Distributed over spike, vaccine-associated CD4 TCRs predominated at 160-218 and 743-854.

As for this clone: Its antigen is unidentified.

The specimen comprised peripheral blood, sampled on day 0 of AZD1222 vaccination. The origin of this receptor is an adult in good health.

DNA of the CDR3: TGTGCCAGCAGTTCGGGCAGGGCCTATGGCTACACCTTC. Translation gives CASSSGRAYGYTF. The V call is TRBV28, the J call TRBJ1-2; D possibly corresponds to TRBD1 (5 bases). Germline V gives CDR1 MDHEN, CDR2 SYDVKM. The CDR3 runs 13 residues. Trimming cost V 4 bases and J 4 bases, with 10 bases left between them.